This T cell receptor (beta chain) was retrieved from a study of monozygotic twins with inflammatory bowel disease. The CDR3 consists of 16 residues. Germline V gene lookup returns CDR1 SGDLS and CDR2 YYNGEE. Remarks on this clonotype: Its antigen is not known.

No sorting of T cells preceded isolation of total RNA from whole blood. Points from the study as a whole: Resolution of different T cell subtypes was not achieved. Other individuals had fewer clonotypes in common with IBD patients than with healthy twins, especially with disease activity.

cDNA for each sample came from eight separate reactions. Following a re-call of the 5' RACE reads, TCRdb has one entry per CDR3 protein and lacks DNA. This repertoire comprises more than 300,000 distinct CDR3 sequences; its ten largest clones make up 2% to 3%. V gene TRBV9 combines with J gene TRBJ2-2; TCRdb proposes TRBD1, but this gene call is untestable without DNA. The receptor was derived from a human donor with ulcerative colitis or Crohn's disease, or a healthy co-twin of an affected twin (not recorded which). What was sequenced was blood. CDR3 in amino acids: CASSPVGGPNTGELFF.